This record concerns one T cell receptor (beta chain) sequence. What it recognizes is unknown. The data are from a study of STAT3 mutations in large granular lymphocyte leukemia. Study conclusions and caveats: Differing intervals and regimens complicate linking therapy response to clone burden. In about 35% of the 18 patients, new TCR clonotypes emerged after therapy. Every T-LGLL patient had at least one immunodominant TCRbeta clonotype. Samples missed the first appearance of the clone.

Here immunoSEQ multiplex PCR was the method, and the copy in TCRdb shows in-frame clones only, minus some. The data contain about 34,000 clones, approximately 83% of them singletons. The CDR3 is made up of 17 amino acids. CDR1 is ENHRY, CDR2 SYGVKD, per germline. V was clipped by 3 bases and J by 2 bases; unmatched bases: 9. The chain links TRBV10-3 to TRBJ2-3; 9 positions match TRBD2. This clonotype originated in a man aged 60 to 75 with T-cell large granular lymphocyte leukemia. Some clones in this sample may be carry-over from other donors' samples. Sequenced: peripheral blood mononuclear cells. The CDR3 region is CAISERAGGLFTDTQYF. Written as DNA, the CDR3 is TGTGCCATCAGTGAACGAGCGGGAGGCCTATTCACAGATACGCAGTATTTT.